This T cell receptor beta chain appears in the sequencing data of a study of blood T cell repertoires in COVID-19. CDR1 is KGHSH, CDR2 LQKENI, per germline. This CDR3 contains 18 residues. With V trimmed by 3 bases and J by 2 bases, 11 bases remained unmatched. How the authors handled the data: Reference gene primer amplification gave nucleated cell count estimates. Produced via immunoSEQ multiplex PCR; TCRdb's table is partial and in-frame only. The V and J calls and clone size are taken from that table; D and trimming were inferred from the DNA. The sample records 350,000 or so clones, 88% being singletons. Participants came from around 25 US areas, aged about 18 to 95 years. Shortly before study entry, within 2 weeks, exposed participants had met a COVID-19 case.

The chain couples TRBV18 to TRBJ2-7; 12 nucleotides agree with TRBD2. The TCR sequence derives from a woman aged 30 to 39 who had been exposed to COVID-19. Sequences were obtained from PBMCs or T cells enriched from blood (not recorded which). CDR3 residues: CASSPLRGGLAGTYEQYF. For the CDR3, the DNA is TGTGCCAGCTCACCCCTCAGGGGGGGACTAGCGGGCACCTACGAGCAGTACTTC.